These 20 T cell receptor beta chains originate from one sample sequenced in a study of long-term antiretroviral therapy in people with HIV. An immunoSEQ assay, version v3.0, was performed at survey level. Profiled with immunoSEQ multiplex PCR; TCRdb holds only in-frame clones, not every one. The repertoire holds more than 35,000 clones, with about 95% as singletons. Sequenced here: unsorted PBMCs, sampled 3.7 years after starting antiretroviral therapy. These receptors all come from a woman in her 50s with HIV.

This rearrangement joins TRBV19 to TRBJ1-3, with 9 bases that match TRBD1. V was pared by 5 bases and J by 5 bases, with 1 base of the junction left unmatched. In germline, CDR1 is LNHDA, CDR2 SQIVND (reference sequence). This CDR3 has 13 amino acids. The CDR3 DNA is TGTGCCAGTAGTGGACAGGGGAGAAACACCATATATTTT. As protein: CASSGQGRNTIYF.

The chain uses TRBV29-1 and TRBJ2-3; D gene unclear. V shed 1 base and J shed 2 bases, with 13 bases lying between them. Germline assignment: CDR1 SQVTM and CDR2 ANQGSEA. The CDR3 has 15 amino acids. CDR3 DNA: TGCAGCGTTGAAGGGAGATTGGGAATCACAGATACGCAGTATTTT. It yields the protein CSVEGRLGITDTQYF.

J is TRBJ2-7 and V is TRBV7-2; D is possibly TRBD1 or TRBD2 (5 bases each). Germline V CDR1 and CDR2: SGHTA, FQGNSA. V was trimmed by 4 bases and J by 7 bases, leaving 20 bases between them. The CDR3 runs 15 residues. The CDR3 is CASSYLGTRPPEQYF. The CDR3 DNA reads TGTGCCAGCAGCTACCTCGGGACGAGACCCCCGGAGCAGTACTTC.

This rearrangement joins TRBV7-9 to TRBJ1-2, with D maybe TRBD1 (5 bases). V was shortened by 3 bases and J by 7 bases, with 15 bases between the two germline ends. The CDR3 contains 14 residues. Germline CDR1 and CDR2: SEHNR and FQNEAQ (reference sequence). In nucleotides, the CDR3 is TGTGCCAGCAGCTTTGGGGGTAGCGGTAGTGGCTACACCTTC. Protein product: CASSFGGSGSGYTF.

This chain connects TRBV19 to TRBJ1-2; 7 bases line up with TRBD1. V dropped 5 bases and J dropped 0; count of bases not matched to a gene: 9. The length of the CDR3 is 16 residues. CDR1 is LNHDA and CDR2 is SQIVND in the germline V gene (reference sequence). CDR3 sequence reads: CASSLTTGSANYGYTF. As DNA, the CDR3 is TGTGCCAGTAGTCTCACGACAGGGTCGGCTAACTATGGCTACACCTTC.

This clone was observed once. The chain links TRBV29-1 to TRBJ1-2; TRBD1 agrees at 9 bases. Per germline, CDR1 SQVTM and CDR2 ANQGSEA. V lost 6 bases and J lost 8; bases outside the gene matches: 7. This CDR3 is built from 12 residues. CDR3 nucleotides: TGCAGCGTAAAAACAGGGGGCAAAGGCTACACCTTC. Its protein is CSVKTGGKGYTF.

CDR3 in amino acids: CASSLVRYTDTQYF. CDR3 coding DNA: TGTGCCAGCAGCTTGGTGCGGTACACAGATACGCAGTATTTT. The chain recombines TRBV5-5 with TRBJ2-3; D is uncertain. V was cut by 0 bases and J by 2 bases, with 7 bases left in between. CDR1 is SGHKS, CDR2 YYEKEE, per germline (reference sequence). This CDR3 contains 14 residues.

The V gene is TRBV5-8, the J gene TRBJ2-7; 10 bases map to TRBD1. This CDR3 region has 15 residues. Germline-derived CDR1 and CDR2 are SGHTS and YDEGEE. The ends lost 4 bases at V and 3 bases at J; junction bases unmatched: 7. CDR3 amino acids: CASSPGTGDDYEQYF. The CDR3 coding sequence is TGTGCCAGCAGCCCCGGGACAGGGGACGACTACGAGCAGTACTTC.

This CDR3 reads CASSVGGEPYEQYF. The CDR3 region has the DNA TGTGCCAGCAGCGTAGGAGGGGAACCCTACGAGCAGTACTTC. The V and J genes are TRBV9 and TRBJ2-7, with D possibly called TRBD1 or TRBD2 (5 bases each). The CDR3 is 14 residues long. The germline V and J ends were trimmed by 0 bases and 2 bases, with 9 bases remaining between them. Germline V gives CDR1 SGDLS, CDR2 YYNGEE.

The chain combines TRBV29-1 with TRBJ1-2; the D gene is possibly TRBD1 (5 bases). V was trimmed by 3 bases and J by 2 bases, leaving 10 bases between them. The CDR3 loop spans 13 amino acids. Germline CDR1 and CDR2: SQVTM and ANQGSEA. The CDR3: CSVEVQANYGYTF. Here the CDR3 DNA reads TGCAGCGTTGAGGTACAGGCAAACTATGGCTACACCTTC.

The chain is built from TRBV5-1 and TRBJ2-3; D uncertain. The germline V gene encodes CDR1 SGHRS and CDR2 YFSETQ. This CDR3 has 16 residues. Trimming took off 4 bases at V and 1 base at J, with 16 bases between the two ends. CDR3 protein: CASSPAAKEGTDTQYF. CDR3 DNA: TGCGCCAGCAGCCCGGCGGCTAAAGAAGGCACAGATACGCAGTATTTT.

V gene TRBV5-8 combines with J gene TRBJ2-1; D uncertain. V shed 1 base and J shed 12 bases, with 8 bases lying between them. The CDR3 contains 11 residues. The germline V gene encodes CDR1 SGHTS and CDR2 YDEGEE. The CDR3 DNA sequence: TGTGCCAGCAGCTTGATTGGTGGGCAGTTCTTC. It translates to CASSLIGGQFF.

The rearrangement joins TRBV7-9 to TRBJ1-1; D remains ambiguous. From germline, CDR1 is SEHNR and CDR2 FQNEAQ (reference sequence). The ends were cut back, 7 bases at V and 6 bases at J, with 12 bases in the middle. The CDR3 sequence is 12 residues long. CDR3 loop: CASTEVAAEAFF. The CDR3 DNA reads as TGTGCCAGCACCGAGGTGGCGGCTGAAGCTTTCTTT. Variable domain in full (rest from reference TRBV7-9 and TRBJ1-1): DTGVSQNPRHKITKRGQNVTFRCDPISEHNRLYWYRQTLGQGPEFLTYFQNEAQLEKSRLLSDRFSAERPKGSFSTLEIQRTEQGDSAMYLCASTEVAAEAFFGQGTRLTVV.

The rearrangement links TRBV5-1 to TRBJ1-1; no definite D call. V gave up 5 bases and J gave up 4 bases, with 12 bases separating them. The CDR3 loop spans 13 amino acids. Per germline, CDR1 SGHRS and CDR2 YFSETQ. The CDR3: CASSFKAATEAFF. In DNA, the CDR3 is TGCGCCAGCAGTTTTAAGGCTGCCACTGAAGCTTTCTTT.

V gene TRBV19 combines with J gene TRBJ2-3, with no clear D. Germline V gene sequence: CDR1 LNHDA, CDR2 SQIVND (reference sequence). Trimming removed 5 bases at V and 4 bases at J, with 4 bases between. This CDR3 region has 11 residues. The CDR3: CASSVADTQYF. CDR3 nucleotide sequence: TGTGCCAGTAGTGTAGCAGATACGCAGTATTTT.

The chain couples TRBV5-4 to TRBJ2-7, with D perhaps being TRBD1 or TRBD2 (5 bases each). Trimming left V 4 bases short and J 2 bases short, with 16 bases between. The CDR3 sequence is 15 residues long. The germline CDR1 and CDR2 sequences are SGHNT and YYREEE (reference sequence). CDR3 sequence: CASSPLGREPYEQYF. CDR3 bases: TGTGCCAGCAGCCCACTCGGCAGGGAGCCCTACGAGCAGTACTTC.

The chain recombines TRBV5-1 with TRBJ2-7; the D is unclear. The CDR3 runs 13 residues. CDR1 and CDR2 (germline): SGHRS, YFSETQ. V shed 0 bases and J shed 3 bases, with 7 bases lying between them. In DNA form, the CDR3 reads TGCGCCAGCAGCTTGGACAGCTACTACGAGCAGTACTTC. This sequence encodes CASSLDSYYEQYF.

V and J are TRBV30 and TRBJ1-1; tentative D call: TRBD1 (5 bases). Germline assignment: CDR1 GTSNPN and CDR2 SVGIG (reference sequence). The CDR3 sequence is 13 residues long. Trimming removed 0 bases from V and 7 bases from J, with 12 bases in between. The CDR3 spells CAWSVREAGEAFF. CDR3 DNA: TGTGCCTGGAGTGTCAGGGAGGCAGGTGAAGCTTTCTTT.

This rearrangement joins TRBV5-8 to TRBJ2-7; D may be TRBD1 (5 bases). The CDR3 loop spans 12 amino acids. V lost 1 base and J lost 3, with 5 bases in between. Germline CDR1 and CDR2: SGHTS and YDEGEE. CDR3 nucleotides: TGTGCCAGCAGCTTGCAGGGCTACGAGCAGTACTTC. As protein: CASSLQGYEQYF. Supplemented by reference TRBV5-8 and TRBJ2-7, the full variable domain reads EAGVTQSPTHLIKTRGQQATLRCSPISGHTSVYWYQQALGLGLQFLLWYDEGEERNRGNFPPRFSGRQFPNYSSELNVNALELEDSALYLCASSLQGYEQYFGPGTRLTVT.

V and J are TRBV27 and TRBJ2-7, with TRBD2 matching over 9 bases. The CDR3 length is 14 residues. The trim removed 10 bases at V and 0 bases at J, leaving 7 bases unmatched. The germline V gene has CDR1 MNHEY and CDR2 SMNVEV (reference sequence). CDR3 protein: CATKTSGVSYEQYF. In DNA, the CDR3 is TGTGCCACGAAGACTAGCGGAGTCTCCTACGAGCAGTACTTC.